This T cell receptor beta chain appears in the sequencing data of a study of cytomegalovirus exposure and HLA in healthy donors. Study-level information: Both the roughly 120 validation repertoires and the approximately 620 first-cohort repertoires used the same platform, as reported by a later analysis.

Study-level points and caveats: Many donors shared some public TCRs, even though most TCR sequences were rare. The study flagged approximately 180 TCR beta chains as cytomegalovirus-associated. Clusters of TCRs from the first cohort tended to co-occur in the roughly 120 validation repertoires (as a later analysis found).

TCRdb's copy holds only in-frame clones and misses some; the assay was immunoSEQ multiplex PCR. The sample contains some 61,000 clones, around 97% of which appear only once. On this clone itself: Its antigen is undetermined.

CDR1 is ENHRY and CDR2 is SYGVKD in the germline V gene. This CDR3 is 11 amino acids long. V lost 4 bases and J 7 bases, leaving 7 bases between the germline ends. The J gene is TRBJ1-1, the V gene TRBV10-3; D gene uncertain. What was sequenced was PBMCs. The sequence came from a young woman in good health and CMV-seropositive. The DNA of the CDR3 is TGTGCCATCAGTGCGGGTAATGAAGCTTTCTTT. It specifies CAISAGNEAFF.